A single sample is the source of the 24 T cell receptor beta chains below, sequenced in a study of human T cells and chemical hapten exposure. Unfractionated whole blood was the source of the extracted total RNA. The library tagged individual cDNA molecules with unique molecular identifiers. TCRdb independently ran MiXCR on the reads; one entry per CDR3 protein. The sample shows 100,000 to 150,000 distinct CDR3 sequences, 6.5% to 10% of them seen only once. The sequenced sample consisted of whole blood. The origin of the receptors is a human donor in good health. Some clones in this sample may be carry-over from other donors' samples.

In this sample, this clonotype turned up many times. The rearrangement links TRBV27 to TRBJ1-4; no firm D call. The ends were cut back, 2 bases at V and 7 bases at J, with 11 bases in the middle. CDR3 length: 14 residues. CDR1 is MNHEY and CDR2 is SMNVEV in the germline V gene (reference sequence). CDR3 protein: CASSLGRGGEKLFF. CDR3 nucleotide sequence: TGTGCCAGCAGTTTAGGGCGAGGTGGTGAAAAACTGTTTTTT.

CDR3 loop: CASSYWTSPKYNEQFF. For the CDR3, the DNA is TGTGCCAGCAGCTACTGGACTAGCCCCAAGTACAATGAGCAGTTCTTC. V usage is TRBV11-2 and J usage is TRBJ2-1; 8 bases map to TRBD2. V lost 4 bases and J lost 4; bases outside the gene matches: 9. The CDR3 covers 16 residues. The V gene's germline CDR1 is SGHAT and CDR2 FQNNGV. Looking up the rest from reference TRBV11-2 and TRBJ2-1 gives the full variable domain: EAGVAQSPRYKIIEKRQSVAFWCNPISGHATLYWYQQILGQGPKLLIQFQNNGVVDDSQLPKDRFSAERLKGVDSTLKIQPAKLEDSAVYLCASSYWTSPKYNEQFFGPGTRLTVL.

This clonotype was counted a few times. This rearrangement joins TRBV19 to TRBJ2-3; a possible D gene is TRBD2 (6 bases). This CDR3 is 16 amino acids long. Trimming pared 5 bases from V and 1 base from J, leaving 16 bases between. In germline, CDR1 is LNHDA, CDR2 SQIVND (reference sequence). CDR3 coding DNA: TGTGCCAGTAGTGGGGCGTTGAGGGAGGGCACAGATACGCAGTATTTT. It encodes CASSGALREGTDTQYF.

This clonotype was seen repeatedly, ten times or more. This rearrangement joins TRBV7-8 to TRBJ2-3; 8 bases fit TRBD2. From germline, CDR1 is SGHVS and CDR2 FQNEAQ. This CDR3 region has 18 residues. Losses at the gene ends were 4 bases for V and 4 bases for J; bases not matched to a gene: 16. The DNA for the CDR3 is TGTGCCAGCAGCTCCTTCAATTCGAGCGGGGGAGTTGCAGATACGCAGTATTTT. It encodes CASSSFNSSGGVADTQYF. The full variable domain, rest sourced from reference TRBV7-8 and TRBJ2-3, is GAGVSQSPRYKVAKRGQDVALRCDPISGHVSLFWYQQALGQGPEFLTYFQNEAQLDKSGLPSDRFFAERPEGSVSTLKIQRTQQEDSAVYLCASSSFNSSGGVADTQYFGPGTRLTVL.

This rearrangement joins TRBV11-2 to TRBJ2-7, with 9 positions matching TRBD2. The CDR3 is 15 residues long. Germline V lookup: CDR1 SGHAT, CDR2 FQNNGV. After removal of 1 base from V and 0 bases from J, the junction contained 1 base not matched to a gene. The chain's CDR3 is CASSLGLADSYEQYF. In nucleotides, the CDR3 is TGTGCCAGCAGCTTAGGACTAGCGGACTCCTACGAGCAGTACTTC.

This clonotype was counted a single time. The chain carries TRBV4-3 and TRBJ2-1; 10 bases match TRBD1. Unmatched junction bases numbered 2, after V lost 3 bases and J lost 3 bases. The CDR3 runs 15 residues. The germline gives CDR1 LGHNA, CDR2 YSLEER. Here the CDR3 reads CASSQRTGGYNEQFF. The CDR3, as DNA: TGCGCCAGCAGCCAGCGGACAGGGGGCTACAATGAGCAGTTCTTC.

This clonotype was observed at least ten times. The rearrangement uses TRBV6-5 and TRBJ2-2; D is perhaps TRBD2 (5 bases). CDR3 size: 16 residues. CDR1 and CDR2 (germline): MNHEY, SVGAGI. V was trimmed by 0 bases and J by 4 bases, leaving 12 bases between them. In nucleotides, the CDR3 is TGTGCCAGCAGTTACTCGCTAGCCCTCATCACCGGGGAGCTGTTTTTT. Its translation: CASSYSLALITGELFF.

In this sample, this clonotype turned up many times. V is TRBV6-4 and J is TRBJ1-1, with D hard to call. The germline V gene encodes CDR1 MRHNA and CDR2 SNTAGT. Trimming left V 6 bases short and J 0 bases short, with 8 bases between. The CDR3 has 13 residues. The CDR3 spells CASRVDLNTEAFF. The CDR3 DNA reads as TGTGCCAGCAGAGTCGACTTGAACACTGAAGCTTTCTTT.

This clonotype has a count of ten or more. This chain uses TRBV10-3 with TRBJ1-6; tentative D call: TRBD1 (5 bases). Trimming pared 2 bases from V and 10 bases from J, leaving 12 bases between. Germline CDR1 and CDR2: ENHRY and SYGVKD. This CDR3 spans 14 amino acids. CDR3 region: CAISEVSGQSPLHF. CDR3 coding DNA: TGTGCCATCAGTGAGGTATCAGGGCAGTCACCCCTCCACTTT.

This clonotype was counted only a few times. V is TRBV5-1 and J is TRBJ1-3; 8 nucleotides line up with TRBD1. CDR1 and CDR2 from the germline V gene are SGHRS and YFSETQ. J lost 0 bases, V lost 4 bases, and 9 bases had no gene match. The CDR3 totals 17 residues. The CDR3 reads CASSQPEQGASGNTIYF. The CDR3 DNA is TGCGCCAGCAGCCAACCCGAGCAGGGGGCCTCTGGAAACACCATATATTTT.

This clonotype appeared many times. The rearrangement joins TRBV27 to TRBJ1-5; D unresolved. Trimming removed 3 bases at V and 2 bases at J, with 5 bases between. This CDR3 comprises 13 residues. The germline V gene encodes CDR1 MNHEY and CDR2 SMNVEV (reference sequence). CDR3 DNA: TGTGCCAGCAGTTTTGAGGGCAATCAGCCCCAGCATTTT. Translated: CASSFEGNQPQHF.

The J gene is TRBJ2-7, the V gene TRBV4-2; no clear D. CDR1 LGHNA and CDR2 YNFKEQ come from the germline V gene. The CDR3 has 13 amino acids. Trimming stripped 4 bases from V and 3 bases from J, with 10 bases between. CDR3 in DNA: TGTGCCAGCAGCCCAACTGCCGACTACGAGCAGTACTTC. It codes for CASSPTADYEQYF.

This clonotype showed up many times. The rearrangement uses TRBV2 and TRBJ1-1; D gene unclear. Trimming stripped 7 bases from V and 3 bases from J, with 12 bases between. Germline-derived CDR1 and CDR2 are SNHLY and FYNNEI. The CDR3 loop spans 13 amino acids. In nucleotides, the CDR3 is TGTGCCAGCAAAGATAGGGTTGACACTGAAGCTTTCTTT. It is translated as CASKDRVDTEAFF. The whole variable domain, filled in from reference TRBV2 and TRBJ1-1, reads EPEVTQTPSHQVTQMGQEVILRCVPISNHLYFYWYRQILGQKVEFLVSFYNNEISEKSEIFDDQFSVERPDGSNFTLKIRSTKLEDSAMYFCASKDRVDTEAFFGQGTRLTVV.

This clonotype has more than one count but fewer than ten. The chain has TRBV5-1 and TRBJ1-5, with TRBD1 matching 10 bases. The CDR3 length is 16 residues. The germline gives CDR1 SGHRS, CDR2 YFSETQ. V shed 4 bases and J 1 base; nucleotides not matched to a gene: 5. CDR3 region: CASSPGTGVSNQPQHF. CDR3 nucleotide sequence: TGCGCCAGCAGCCCCGGGACAGGGGTGAGCAATCAGCCCCAGCATTTT.

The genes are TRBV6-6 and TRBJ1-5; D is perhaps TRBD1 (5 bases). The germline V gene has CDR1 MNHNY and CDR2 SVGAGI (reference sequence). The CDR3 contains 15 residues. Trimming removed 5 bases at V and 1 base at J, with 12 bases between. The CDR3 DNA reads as TGTGCCAGCAGTCATGAGGGGAACAGCAATCAGCCCCAGCATTTT. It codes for CASSHEGNSNQPQHF.

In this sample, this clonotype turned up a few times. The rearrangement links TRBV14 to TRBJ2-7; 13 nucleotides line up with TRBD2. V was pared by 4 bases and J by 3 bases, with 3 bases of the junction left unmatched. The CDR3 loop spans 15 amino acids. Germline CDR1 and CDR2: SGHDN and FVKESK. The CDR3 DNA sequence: TGTGCCAGCAGCCCGGGGACTAGCGGGGACTACGAGCAGTACTTC. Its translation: CASSPGTSGDYEQYF.

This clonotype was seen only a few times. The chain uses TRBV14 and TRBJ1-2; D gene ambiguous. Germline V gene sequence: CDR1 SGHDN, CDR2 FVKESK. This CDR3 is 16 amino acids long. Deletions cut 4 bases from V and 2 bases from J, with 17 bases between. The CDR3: CASSPRTRGPNYGYTF. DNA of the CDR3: TGTGCCAGCAGCCCCAGGACCCGAGGACCCAACTATGGCTACACCTTC.

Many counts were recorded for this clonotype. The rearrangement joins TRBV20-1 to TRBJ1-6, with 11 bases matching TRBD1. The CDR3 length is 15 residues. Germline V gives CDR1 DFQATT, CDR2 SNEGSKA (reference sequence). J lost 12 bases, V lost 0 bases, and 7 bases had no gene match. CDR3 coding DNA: TGCAGTGCTAGAGAAACCGGGACAGGGGGAATACCCCTCCACTTT. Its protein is CSARETGTGGIPLHF.

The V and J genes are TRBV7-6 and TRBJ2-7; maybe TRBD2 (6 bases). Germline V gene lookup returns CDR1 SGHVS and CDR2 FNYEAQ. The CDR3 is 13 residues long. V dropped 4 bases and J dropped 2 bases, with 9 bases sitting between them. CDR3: CASSSGAAYEQYF. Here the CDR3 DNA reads TGTGCCAGCAGCTCGGGAGCTGCCTACGAGCAGTACTTC.

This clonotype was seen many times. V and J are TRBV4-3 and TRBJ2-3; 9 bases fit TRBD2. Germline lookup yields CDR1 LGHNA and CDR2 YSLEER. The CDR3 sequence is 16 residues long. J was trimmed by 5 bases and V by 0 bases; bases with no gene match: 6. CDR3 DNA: TGCGCCAGCAGCCAAGATTTAGCGGGGGAAAAAGATACGCAGTATTTT. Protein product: CASSQDLAGEKDTQYF.

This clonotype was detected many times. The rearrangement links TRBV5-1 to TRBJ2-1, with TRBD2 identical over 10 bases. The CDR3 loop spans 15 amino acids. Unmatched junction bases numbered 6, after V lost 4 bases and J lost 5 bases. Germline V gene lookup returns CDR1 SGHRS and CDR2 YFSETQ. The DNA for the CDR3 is TGCGCCAGCAGCCCGAGAGCGGGAGGGGACAATGAGCAGTTCTTC. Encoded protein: CASSPRAGGDNEQFF. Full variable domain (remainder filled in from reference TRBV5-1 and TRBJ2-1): KAGVTQTPRYLIKTRGQQVTLSCSPISGHRSVSWYQQTPGQGLQFLFEYFSETQRNKGNFPGRFSGRQFSNSRSEMNVSTLELGDSALYLCASSPRAGGDNEQFFGPGTRLTVL.

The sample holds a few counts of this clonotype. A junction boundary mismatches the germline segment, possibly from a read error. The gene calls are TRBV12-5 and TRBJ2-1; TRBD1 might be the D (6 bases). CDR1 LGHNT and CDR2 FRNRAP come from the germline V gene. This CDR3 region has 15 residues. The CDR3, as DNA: TGTGCTAGTGGTTTGTTCCCAACAGGGCCGGCAATCATACTCTTC. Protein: CASGLFPTGPAIILF. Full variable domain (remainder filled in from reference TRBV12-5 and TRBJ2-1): DARVTQTPRHKVTEMGQEVTMRCQPILGHNTVFWYRQTMMQGLELLAYFRNRAPLDDSGMPKDRFSAEMPDATLATLKIQPSEPRDSAVYFCASGLFPTGPAIILFGPGTRLTVL.

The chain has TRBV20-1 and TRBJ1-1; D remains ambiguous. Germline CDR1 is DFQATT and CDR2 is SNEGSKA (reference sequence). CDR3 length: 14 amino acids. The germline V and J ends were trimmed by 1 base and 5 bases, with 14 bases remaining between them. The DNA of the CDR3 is TGCAGTGCTAGAGTAGTAGTTGTTGGTACTGAAGCTTTCTTT. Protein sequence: CSARVVVVGTEAFF.

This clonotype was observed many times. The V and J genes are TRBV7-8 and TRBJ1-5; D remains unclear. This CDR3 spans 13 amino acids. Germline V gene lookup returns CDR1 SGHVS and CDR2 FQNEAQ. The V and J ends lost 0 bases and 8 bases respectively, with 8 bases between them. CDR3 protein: CASSLAGREPQHF. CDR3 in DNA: TGTGCCAGCAGCTTAGCTGGGCGAGAGCCCCAGCATTTT.